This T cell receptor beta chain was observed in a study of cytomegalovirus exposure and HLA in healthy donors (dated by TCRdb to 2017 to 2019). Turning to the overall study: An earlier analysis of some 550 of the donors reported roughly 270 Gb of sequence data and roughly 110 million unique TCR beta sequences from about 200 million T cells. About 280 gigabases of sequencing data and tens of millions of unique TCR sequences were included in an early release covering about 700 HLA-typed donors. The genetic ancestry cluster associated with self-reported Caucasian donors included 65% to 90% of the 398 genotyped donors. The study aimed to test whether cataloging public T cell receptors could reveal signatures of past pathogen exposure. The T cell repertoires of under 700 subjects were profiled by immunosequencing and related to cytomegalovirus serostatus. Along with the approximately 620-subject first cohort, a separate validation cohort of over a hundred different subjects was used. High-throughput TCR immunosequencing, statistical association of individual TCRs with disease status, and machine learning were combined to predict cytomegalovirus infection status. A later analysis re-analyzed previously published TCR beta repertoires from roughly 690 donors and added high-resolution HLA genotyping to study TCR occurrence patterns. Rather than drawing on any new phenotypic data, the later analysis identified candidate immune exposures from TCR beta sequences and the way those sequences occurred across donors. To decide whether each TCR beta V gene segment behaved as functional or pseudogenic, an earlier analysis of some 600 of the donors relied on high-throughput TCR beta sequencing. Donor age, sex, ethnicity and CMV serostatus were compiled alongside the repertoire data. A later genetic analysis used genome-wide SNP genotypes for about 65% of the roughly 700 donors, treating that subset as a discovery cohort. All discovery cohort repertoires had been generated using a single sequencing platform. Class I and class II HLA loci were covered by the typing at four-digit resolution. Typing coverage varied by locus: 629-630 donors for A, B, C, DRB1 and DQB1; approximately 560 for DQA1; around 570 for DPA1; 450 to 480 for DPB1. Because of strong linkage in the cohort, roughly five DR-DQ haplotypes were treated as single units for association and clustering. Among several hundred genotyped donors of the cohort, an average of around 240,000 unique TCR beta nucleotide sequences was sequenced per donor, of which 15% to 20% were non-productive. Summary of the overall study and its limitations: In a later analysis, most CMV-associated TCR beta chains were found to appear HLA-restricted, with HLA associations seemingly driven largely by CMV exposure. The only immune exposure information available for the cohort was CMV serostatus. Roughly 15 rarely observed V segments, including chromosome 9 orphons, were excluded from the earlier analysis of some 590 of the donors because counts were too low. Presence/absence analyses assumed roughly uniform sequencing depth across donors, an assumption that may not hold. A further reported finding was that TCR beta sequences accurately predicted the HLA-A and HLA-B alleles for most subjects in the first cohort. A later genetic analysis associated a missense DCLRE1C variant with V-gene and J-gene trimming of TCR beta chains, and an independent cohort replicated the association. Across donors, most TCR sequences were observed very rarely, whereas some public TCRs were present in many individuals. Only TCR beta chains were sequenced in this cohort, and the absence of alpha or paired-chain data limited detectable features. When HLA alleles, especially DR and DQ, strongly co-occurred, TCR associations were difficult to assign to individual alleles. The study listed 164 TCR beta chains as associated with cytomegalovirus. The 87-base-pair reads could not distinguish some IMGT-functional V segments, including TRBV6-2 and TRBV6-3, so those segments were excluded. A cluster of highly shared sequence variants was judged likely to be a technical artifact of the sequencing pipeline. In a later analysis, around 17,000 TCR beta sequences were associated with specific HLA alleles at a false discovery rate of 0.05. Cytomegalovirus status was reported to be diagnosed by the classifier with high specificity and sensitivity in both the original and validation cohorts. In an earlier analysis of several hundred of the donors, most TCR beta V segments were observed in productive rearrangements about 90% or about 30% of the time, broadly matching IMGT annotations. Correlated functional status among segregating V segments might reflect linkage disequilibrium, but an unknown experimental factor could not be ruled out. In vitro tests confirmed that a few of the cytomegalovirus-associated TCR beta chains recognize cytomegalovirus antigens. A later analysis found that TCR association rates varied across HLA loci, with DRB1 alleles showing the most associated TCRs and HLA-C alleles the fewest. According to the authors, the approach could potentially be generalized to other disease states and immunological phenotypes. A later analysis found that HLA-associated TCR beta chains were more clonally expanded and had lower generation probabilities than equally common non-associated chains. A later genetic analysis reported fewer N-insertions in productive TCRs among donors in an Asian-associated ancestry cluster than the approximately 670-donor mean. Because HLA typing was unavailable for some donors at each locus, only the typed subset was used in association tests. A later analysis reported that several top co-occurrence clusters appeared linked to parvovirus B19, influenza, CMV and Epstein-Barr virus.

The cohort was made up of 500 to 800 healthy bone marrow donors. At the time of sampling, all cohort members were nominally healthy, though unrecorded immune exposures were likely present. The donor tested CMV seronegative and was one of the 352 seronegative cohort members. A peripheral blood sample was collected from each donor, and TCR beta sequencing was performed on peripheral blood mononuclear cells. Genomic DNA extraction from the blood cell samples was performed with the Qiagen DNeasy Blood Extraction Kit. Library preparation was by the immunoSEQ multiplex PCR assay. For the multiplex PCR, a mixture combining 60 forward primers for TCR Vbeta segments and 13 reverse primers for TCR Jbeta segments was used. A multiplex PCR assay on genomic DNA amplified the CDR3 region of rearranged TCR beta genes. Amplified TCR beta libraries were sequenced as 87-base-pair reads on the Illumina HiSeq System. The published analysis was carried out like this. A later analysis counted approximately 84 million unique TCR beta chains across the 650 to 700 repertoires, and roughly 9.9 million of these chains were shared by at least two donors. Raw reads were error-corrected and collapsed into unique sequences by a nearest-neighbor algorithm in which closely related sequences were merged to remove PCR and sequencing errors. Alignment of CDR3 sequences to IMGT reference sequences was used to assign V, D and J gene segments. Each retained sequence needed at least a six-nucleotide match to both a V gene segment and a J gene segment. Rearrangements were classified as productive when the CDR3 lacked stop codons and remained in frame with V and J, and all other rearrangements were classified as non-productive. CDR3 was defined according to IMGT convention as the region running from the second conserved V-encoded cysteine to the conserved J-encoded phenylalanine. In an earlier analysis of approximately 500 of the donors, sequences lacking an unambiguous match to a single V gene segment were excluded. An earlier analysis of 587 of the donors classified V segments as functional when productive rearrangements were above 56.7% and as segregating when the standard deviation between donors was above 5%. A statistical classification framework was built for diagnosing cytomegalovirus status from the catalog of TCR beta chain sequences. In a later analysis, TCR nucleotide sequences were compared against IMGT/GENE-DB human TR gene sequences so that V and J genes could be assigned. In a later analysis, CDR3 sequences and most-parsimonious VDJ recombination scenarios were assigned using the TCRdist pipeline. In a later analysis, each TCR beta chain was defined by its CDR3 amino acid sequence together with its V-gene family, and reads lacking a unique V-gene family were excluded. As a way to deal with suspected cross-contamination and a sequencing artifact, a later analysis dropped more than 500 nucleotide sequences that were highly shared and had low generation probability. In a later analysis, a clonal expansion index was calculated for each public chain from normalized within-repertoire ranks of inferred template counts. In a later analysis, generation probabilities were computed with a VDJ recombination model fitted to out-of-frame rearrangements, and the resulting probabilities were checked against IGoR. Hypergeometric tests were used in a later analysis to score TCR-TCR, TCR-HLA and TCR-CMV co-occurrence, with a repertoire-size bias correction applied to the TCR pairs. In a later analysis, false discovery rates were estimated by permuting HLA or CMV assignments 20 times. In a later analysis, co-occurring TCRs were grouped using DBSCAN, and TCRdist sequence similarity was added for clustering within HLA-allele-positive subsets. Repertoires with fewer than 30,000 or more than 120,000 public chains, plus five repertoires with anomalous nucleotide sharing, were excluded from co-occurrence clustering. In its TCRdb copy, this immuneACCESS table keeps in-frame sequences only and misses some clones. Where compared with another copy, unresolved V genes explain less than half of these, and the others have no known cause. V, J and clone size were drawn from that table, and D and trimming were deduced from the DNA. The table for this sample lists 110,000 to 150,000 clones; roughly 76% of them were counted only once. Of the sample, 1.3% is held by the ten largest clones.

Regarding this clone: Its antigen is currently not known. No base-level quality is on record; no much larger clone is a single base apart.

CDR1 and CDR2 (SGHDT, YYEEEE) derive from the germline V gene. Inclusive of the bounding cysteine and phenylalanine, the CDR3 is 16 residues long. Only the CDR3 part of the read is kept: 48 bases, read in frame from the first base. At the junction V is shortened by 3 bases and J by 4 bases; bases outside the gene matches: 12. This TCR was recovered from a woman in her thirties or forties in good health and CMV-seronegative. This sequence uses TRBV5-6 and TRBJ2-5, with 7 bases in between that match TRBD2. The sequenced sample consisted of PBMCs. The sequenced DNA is TGTGCCAGCAGCTCGATAGCGGGCCGAGGAACAGAGACCCAGTACTTC. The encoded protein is CASSSIAGRGTETQYF.